Listed below are T cell receptor beta chains from one sample, sequenced in a study of cytomegalovirus exposure and HLA in healthy donors. Using immunoSEQ multiplex PCR, the repertoire was profiled, and TCRdb retains in-frame clones only, with some absent. The table has 110,000 or so clones, about 81% seen once. The specimen sequenced was PBMCs. These receptors all stem from a man aged 25-45 years in good health and CMV-seronegative. Each CDR3 is given with its conserved first and last residue.

v_call,cdr3_aa
TRBV30,CAWSPLAGDDEKLFF
TRBV5-6,CASSGQQGLHNSPLHF
TRBV28,CASSLGQGFTDTQYF
TRBV27,CASSSSYYNEQFF
TRBV5-4,CASSWTGSYGYTF
TRBV27,CASAWRVHQETQYF
TRBV18,CASSPPSGETQYF
TRBV12-5,CASGGGTGGADTQYF
TRBV9,CASSVDASRAGYTF
TRBV5-6,CASSQKGTHSYNEQFF
TRBV19,CASSPQSTVLANYGYTF
TRBV4-2,CASSQVEGTNEKLFF
TRBV30,CAWSSGTGGFGYTF
TRBV30,CAWSTGLESGELFF
TRBV2,CASREQGNQETQYF
TRBV27,CASSSTGTTGANVLTF
TRBV12-5,CASGKGQTTEFEAFF
TRBV28,CASRGAGRYEQYF
TRBV28,CASSPDTYGYTF
TRBV29-1,CSATGLWNQPQHF
TRBV7-6,CASSLGGGSSYEQYF
TRBV7-8,CASSATGYSGNTIYF
TRBV5-1,CASSLEGTRGQPQHF
TRBV6-5,CASSYSYSSNQPQHF
TRBV27,CASSLWQGAGYTF
TRBV7-7,CASSERTNTGELFF
TRBV19,CASSTSTAGNTIYF
TRBV28,CASSRTGEYNEQFF
TRBV28,CASSSPGTGSSTDTQYF
TRBV27,CASSLSVGDDGSQNEQYF
TRBV7-2,CASTDGAWDEQFF
TRBV5-1,CASSPGQGAEEQFF
TRBV30,CAWSRGGQGSYNEQFF
TRBV19,CASSIEKGAGELFF
TRBV30,CAWTSQGSYNSPLNF
TRBV7-9,CASSRTDNEQFF
TRBV19,CASSFPSGGSYQPQHF
TRBV5-8,CASSRGGSGRTFYGYTF
TRBV9,CASSGSSGDEQFF
TRBV19,CASSIATTSDTQYF
TRBV11-3,CASSSDTQQFF
TRBV7-8,CASSLGGRETQYF
TRBV29-1,CSVGGQGAGYTF
TRBV15,CATSRDVAGAYEQYF
TRBV21-1,CASSINTGEALNGITIYF
TRBV29-1,CSVGTGGQGQPQHF
TRBV9,CASSEAPSQETQYF
TRBV27,CASSFQGSYGYTF
TRBV9,CASSPPGANEKLFF
TRBV14,CASSQGGSNQETQYF
TRBV7-8,CASSLTGGGSYEQYF
TRBV6-1,CASGRDRSNTGELFF